The T cell receptor (beta chain) under discussion was sequenced for a study of cytomegalovirus exposure and HLA in healthy donors. PCR involved 60 Vbeta and 13 Jbeta primers. Only in-frame clones appear in the TCRdb table, and some are missing; sequencing was by immunoSEQ multiplex PCR. The table records about 140,000 clones, around two thirds of them present only once. The study's findings and limits: Accurate prediction of most subjects' HLA-A and HLA-B alleles from TCR beta sequences was reported. With further analysis later on, most CMV-associated TCR beta chains appeared HLA-restricted.

This clone was detected only a few times. Its antigen remains unknown. Germline V gene lookup returns CDR1 MNHEY and CDR2 SVGAGI. The V and J ends lost 6 bases and 4 bases, in that order; junction bases with no gene match: 9. This CDR3 spans 14 amino acids. Input material: PBMCs. This chain links TRBV6-5 with TRBJ2-7; 7 bases map to TRBD1. This sequence was found in a man aged 25 to 40 in good health and CMV-seropositive. In DNA form, the CDR3 reads TGTGCCAGCAGCAATAGACAGGGTTCATACGAGCAGTACTTC. It codes for CASSNRQGSYEQYF.